The source of this T cell receptor (beta chain) is a study of blood T cell repertoires in COVID-19. Measured with immunoSEQ multiplex PCR; TCRdb has only the in-frame clones, and not every one. This sample yields around 140,000 clones, of which around 86% are seen a single time; 8.4% belongs to the top ten. From germline, CDR1 is ENHRY and CDR2 SYGVKD. This CDR3 contains 17 residues. With V trimmed by 4 bases and J by 0 bases, 5 bases remained unmatched. Sequencing used peripheral blood. The receptor was isolated from an older woman with active or convalescent COVID-19. J is TRBJ2-3 and V is TRBV10-3; 12 nucleotides agree with TRBD2. CDR3 in DNA: TGTGCCATCAGTGGGACTAGCGGGGACACTAGCACAGATACGCAGTATTTT. Translated, it gives CAISGTSGDTSTDTQYF.